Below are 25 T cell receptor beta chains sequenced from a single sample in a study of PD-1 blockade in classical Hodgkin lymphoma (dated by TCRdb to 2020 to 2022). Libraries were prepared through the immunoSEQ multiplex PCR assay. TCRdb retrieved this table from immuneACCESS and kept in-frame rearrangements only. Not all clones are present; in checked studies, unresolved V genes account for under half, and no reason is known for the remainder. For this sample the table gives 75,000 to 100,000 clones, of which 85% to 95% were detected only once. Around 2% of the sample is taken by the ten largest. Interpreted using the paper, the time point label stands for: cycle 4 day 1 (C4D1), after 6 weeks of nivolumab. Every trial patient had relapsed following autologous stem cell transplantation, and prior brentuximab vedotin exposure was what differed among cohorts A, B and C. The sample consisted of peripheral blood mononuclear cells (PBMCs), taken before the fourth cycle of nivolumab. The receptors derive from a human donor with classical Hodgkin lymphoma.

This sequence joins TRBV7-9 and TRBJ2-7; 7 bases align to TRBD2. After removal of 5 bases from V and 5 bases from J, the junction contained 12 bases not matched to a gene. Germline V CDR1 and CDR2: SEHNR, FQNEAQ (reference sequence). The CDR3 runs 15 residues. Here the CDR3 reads CASSPRTAREDEQYF. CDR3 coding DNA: TGTGCCAGCAGCCCCCGGACCGCTCGGGAGGACGAGCAGTACTTC. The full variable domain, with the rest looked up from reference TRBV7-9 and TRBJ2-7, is DTGVSQNPRHKITKRGQNVTFRCDPISEHNRLYWYRQTLGQGPEFLTYFQNEAQLEKSRLLSDRFSAERPKGSFSTLEIQRTEQGDSAMYLCASSPRTAREDEQYFGPGTRLTVT.

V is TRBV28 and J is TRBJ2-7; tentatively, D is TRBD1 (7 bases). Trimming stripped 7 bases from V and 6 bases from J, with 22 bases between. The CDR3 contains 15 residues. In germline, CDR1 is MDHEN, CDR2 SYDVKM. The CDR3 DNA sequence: TGTGCCAGCACTAACCCCCTGGGGACAGCGGGCGAGCAGTACTTC. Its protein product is CASTNPLGTAGEQYF.

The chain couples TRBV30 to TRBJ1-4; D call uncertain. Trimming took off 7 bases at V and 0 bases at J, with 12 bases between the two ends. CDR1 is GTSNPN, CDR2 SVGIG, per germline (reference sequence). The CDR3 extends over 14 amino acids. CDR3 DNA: TGTGCCTCGACCAGACTTGCAACTAATGAAAAACTGTTTTTT. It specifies CASTRLATNEKLFF.

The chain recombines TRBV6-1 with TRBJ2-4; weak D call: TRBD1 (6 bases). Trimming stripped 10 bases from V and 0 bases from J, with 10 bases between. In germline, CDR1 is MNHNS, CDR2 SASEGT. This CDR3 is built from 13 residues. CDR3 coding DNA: TGTGCCACCGAGGACAGAGCCAAAAACATTCAGTACTTC. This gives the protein CATEDRAKNIQYF.

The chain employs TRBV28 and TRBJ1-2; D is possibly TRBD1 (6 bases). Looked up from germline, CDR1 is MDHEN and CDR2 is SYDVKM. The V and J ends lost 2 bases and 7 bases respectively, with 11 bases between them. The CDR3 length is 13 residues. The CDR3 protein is CASSLPGVGGYTF. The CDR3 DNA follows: TGTGCCAGCAGTTTACCAGGGGTGGGTGGCTACACCTTC.

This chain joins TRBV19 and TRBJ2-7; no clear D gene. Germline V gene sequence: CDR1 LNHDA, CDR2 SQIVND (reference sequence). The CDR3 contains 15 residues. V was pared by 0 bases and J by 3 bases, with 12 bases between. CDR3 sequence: CASSIDRTGIYEQYF. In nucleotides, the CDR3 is TGTGCCAGTAGTATAGACCGGACGGGTATCTACGAGCAGTACTTC. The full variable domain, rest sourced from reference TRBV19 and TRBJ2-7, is DGGITQSPKYLFRKEGQNVTLSCEQNLNHDAMYWYRQDPGQGLRLIYYSQIVNDFQKGDIAEGYSVSREKKESFPLTVTSAQKNPTAFYLCASSIDRTGIYEQYFGPGTRLTVT.

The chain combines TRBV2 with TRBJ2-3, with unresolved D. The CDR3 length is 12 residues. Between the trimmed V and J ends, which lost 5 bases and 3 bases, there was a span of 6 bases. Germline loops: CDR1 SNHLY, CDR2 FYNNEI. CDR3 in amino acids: CASSRLTDTQYF. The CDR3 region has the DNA TGTGCCAGCAGTCGGTTAACAGATACGCAGTATTTT.

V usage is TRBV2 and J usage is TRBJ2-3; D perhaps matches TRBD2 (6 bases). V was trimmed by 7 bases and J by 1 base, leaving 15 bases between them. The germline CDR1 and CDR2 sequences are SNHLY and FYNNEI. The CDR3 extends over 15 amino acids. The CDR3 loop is CASTGGRTGTDTQYF. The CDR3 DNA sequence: TGTGCCAGCACTGGGGGGAGAACGGGCACAGATACGCAGTATTTT.

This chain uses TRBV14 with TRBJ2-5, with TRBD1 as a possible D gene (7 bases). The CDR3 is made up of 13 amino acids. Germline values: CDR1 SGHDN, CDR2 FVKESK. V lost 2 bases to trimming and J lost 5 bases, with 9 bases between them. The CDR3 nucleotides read TGTGCCAGCAGCCAACCAGGGGGGGAGACCCAGTACTTC. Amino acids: CASSQPGGETQYF.

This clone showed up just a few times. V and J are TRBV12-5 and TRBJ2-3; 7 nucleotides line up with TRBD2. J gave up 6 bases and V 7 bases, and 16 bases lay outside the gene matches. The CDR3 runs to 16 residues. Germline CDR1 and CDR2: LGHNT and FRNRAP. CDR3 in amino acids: CASAFGREYLLDTQYF. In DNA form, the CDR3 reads TGTGCTAGTGCCTTCGGGCGGGAGTACTTGCTGGATACGCAGTATTTT.

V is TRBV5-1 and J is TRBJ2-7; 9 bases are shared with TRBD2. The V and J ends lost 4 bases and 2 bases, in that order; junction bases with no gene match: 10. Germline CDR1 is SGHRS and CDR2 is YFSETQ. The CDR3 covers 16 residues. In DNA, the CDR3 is TGCGCCAGCAGCGAAAATCCGGGACTAGCCGCCTACGAGCAGTACTTC. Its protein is CASSENPGLAAYEQYF.

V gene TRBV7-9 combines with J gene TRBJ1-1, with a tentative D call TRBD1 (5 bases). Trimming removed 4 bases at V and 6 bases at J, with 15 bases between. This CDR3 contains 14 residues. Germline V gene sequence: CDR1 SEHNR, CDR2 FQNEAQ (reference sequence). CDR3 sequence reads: CASSSSEAGPEAFF. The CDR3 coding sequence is TGTGCCAGCAGCTCATCCGAGGCGGGACCTGAAGCTTTCTTT.

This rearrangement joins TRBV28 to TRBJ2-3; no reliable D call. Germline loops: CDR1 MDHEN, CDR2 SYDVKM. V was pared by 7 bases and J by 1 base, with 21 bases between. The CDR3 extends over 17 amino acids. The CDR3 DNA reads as TGTGCCAGCACCTTAGGAACAGTCCTTGGAGGCACAGATACGCAGTATTTT. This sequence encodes CASTLGTVLGGTDTQYF.

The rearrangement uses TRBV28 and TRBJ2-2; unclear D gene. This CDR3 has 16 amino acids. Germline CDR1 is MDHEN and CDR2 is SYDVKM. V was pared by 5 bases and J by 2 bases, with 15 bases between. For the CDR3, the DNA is TGTGCCAGCAGTCGAGCAGGCGGAATAAACACCGGGGAGCTGTTTTTT. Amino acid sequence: CASSRAGGINTGELFF.

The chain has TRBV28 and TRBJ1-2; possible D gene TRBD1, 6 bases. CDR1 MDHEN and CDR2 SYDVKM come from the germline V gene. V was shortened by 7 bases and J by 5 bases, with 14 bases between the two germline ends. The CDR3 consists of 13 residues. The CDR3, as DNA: TGTGCCAGCACAGAAGGGGGGATATATGGCTACACCTTC. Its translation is CASTEGGIYGYTF.

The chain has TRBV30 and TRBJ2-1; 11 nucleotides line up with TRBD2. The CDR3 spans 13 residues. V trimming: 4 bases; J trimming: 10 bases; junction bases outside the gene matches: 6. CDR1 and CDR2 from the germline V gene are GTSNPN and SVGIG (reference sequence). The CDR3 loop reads CAWNSGRGREQFF. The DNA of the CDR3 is TGTGCCTGGAATAGCGGGAGGGGGCGGGAGCAGTTCTTC.

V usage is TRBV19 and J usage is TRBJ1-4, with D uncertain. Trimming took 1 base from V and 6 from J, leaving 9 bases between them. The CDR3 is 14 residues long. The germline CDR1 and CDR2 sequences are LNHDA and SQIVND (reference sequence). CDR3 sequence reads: CASSIVTYDEKLFF. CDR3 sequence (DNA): TGTGCCAGTAGTATAGTGACGTATGATGAAAAACTGTTTTTT.

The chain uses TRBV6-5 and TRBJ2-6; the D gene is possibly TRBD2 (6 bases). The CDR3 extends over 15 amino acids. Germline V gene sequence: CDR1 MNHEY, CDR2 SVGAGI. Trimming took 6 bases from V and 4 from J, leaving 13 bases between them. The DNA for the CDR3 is TGTGCCAGCAGAGGCCGACGGGAGGGGGCCAACGTCCTGACTTTC. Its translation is CASRGRREGANVLTF.

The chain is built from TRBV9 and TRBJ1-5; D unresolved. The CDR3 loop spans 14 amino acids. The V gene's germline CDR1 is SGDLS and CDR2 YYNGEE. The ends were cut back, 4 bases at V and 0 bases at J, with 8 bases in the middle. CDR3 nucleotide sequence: TGTGCCAGCAGCCCCCTTTATAGCAATCAGCCCCAGCATTTT. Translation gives CASSPLYSNQPQHF.

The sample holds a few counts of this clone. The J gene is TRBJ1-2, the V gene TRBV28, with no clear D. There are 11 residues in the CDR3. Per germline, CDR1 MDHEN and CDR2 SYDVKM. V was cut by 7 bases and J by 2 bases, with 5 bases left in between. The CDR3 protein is CASTGNYGYTF. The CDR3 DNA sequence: TGTGCCAGCACGGGGAACTATGGCTACACCTTC.

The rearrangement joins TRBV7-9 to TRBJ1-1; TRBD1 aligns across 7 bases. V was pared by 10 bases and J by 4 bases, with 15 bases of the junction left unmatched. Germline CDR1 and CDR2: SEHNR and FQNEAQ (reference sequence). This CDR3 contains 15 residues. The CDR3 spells CATRSKEGTATEAFF. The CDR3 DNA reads TGTGCCACCCGATCCAAGGAAGGGACAGCCACTGAAGCTTTCTTT.

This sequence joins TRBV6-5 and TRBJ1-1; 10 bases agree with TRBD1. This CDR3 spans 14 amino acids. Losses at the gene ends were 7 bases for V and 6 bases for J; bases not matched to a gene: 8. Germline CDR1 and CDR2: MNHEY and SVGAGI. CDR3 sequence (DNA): TGTGCCAGCAAAAGACAGGGGGCGACTTCTGAAGCTTTCTTT. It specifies CASKRQGATSEAFF.

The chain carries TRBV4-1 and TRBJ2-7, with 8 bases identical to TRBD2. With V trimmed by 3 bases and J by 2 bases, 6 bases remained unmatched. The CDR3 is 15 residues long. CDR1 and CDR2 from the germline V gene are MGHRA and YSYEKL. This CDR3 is CASSQLAGMTYEQYF. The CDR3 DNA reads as TGCGCCAGCAGCCAGTTAGCGGGAATGACCTACGAGCAGTACTTC.

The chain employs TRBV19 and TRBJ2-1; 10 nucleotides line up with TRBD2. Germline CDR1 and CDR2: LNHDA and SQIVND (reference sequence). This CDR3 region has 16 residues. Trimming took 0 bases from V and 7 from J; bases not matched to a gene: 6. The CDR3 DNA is TGTGCCAGTAGTATAGATAACCTAGCGGGAGTGAATGAGCAGTTCTTC. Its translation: CASSIDNLAGVNEQFF.

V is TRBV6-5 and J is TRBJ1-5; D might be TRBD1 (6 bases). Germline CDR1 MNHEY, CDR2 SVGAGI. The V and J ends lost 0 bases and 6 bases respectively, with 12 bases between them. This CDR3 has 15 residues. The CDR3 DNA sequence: TGTGCCAGCAGTTACTCGCAGGGGTTGGGTCAGCCCCAGCATTTT. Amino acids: CASSYSQGLGQPQHF.